The 25 T cell receptor beta chains below were found in one sample sequenced in a study of blood T cell repertoires in COVID-19. Clones were sequenced by immunoSEQ multiplex PCR, and TCRdb holds only the in-frame ones, with some missing. The sample has about 49,000 clones, 75% to 85% seen once. The specimen sequenced was peripheral blood. These receptors were taken from an older woman with acute or convalescent COVID-19.

This chain uses TRBV4-2 with TRBJ1-5; no definite D call. V was shortened by 0 bases and J by 4 bases, with 4 bases between the two germline ends. This CDR3 has 13 residues. Germline V gene data show CDR1 as LGHNA and CDR2 as YNFKEQ. The CDR3 DNA is TGTGCCAGCAGCCAAGATCTGAATCAGCCCCAGCATTTT. Amino acid sequence: CASSQDLNQPQHF.

The genes are TRBV18 and TRBJ1-2; D remains unclear. The germline CDR1 and CDR2 sequences are KGHSH and LQKENI. This CDR3 has 14 residues. With 5 bases removed from V and 4 bases from J, the gap between germline ends came to 14 bases. The CDR3 protein is CASSSETVIYGYTF. The CDR3 region has the DNA TGTGCCAGCTCATCCGAGACTGTTATCTATGGCTACACCTTC.

This rearrangement joins TRBV9 to TRBJ1-2; no reliable D call. The CDR3 loop spans 17 amino acids. CDR1 is SGDLS, CDR2 YYNGEE, per germline. Trimming removed 4 bases from V and 5 bases from J, with 24 bases in between. CDR3 sequence reads: CASSSTGGSQSHYGYTF. CDR3 coding DNA: TGTGCCAGCAGCTCAACGGGAGGGTCTCAGAGTCATTATGGCTACACCTTC. Full variable domain (outside the CDR3, taken from reference TRBV9 and TRBJ1-2): DSGVTQTPKHLITATGQRVTLRCSPRSGDLSVYWYQQSLDQGLQFLIQYYNGEERAKGNILERFSAQQFPDLHSELNLSSLELGDSALYFCASSSTGGSQSHYGYTFGSGTRLTVV.

The V call is TRBV2, the J call TRBJ2-1; 15 bases map to TRBD2. Germline CDR1 and CDR2: SNHLY and FYNNEI. This CDR3 has 13 amino acids. With V trimmed by 6 bases and J by 9 bases, 0 bases remained unmatched. The CDR3 loop reads CASRGLAGGEQFF. The CDR3, as DNA: TGTGCCAGCAGGGGACTAGCGGGAGGTGAGCAGTTCTTC.

The count of this clone is one. J is TRBJ1-2 and V is TRBV27, with D uncertain. The CDR3 has 13 residues. Trimming cost V 3 bases and J 8 bases, with 13 bases left between them. The germline CDR1 and CDR2 sequences are MNHEY and SMNVEV (reference sequence). The CDR3, as DNA: TGTGCCAGCAGTTTCGGGGTTGGGTCCGGCTACACCTTC. The encoded protein is CASSFGVGSGYTF.

The chain links TRBV9 to TRBJ2-2; the D is unclear. The ends were cut back, 3 bases at V and 0 bases at J, with 18 bases in the middle. CDR1 is SGDLS and CDR2 is YYNGEE in the germline V gene. CDR3 length: 18 residues. The CDR3 DNA is TGTGCCAGCAGCGCCCTCATAGTGGCGGATTCGAACACCGGGGAGCTGTTTTTT. This codes for CASSALIVADSNTGELFF.

V gene TRBV3-1 (or the pseudogene TRBV3-2) combines with J gene TRBJ1-2; 8 nucleotides agree with TRBD1. Germline trimming cut 1 base from V and 0 bases from J; bases unmatched to any gene: 1. The CDR3 covers 15 residues. CDR1 and CDR2 (germline): LGHDT, YNNKEL (reference sequence). The CDR3 here is CASSQADRANYGYTF. The CDR3 bases are TGTGCCAGCAGCCAAGCGGACAGGGCTAACTATGGCTACACCTTC.

This clone was picked up one time. V and J are TRBV5-1 and TRBJ2-5; D possibly corresponds to TRBD2 (6 bases). CDR1 and CDR2 (germline): SGHRS, YFSETQ. The CDR3 sequence is 16 residues long. Between the trimmed V and J ends, which lost 5 bases and 0 bases, there was a span of 17 bases. DNA for the CDR3: TGCGCCAGCAGTCTGGGAGGTTCTGGGTACCAAGAGACCCAGTACTTC. Translating gives CASSLGGSGYQETQYF.

This rearrangement joins TRBV13 to TRBJ1-2; D not resolved. The CDR3 contains 12 residues. Trimming removed 4 bases from V and 4 bases from J, with 7 bases in between. CDR1 is PRHDT and CDR2 is FYEKMQ in the germline V gene (reference sequence). The CDR3, as DNA: TGTGCCAGCAGCTCAACTAGCTATGGCTACACCTTC. Encoded protein: CASSSTSYGYTF.

The chain links TRBV7-2 to TRBJ2-1; 13 nucleotides agree with TRBD2. Germline CDR1 SGHTA, CDR2 FQGNSA. The CDR3 covers 17 residues. Trimming cost V 11 bases and J 4 bases; bases outside gene matches: 14. CDR3 bases: TGTGCCTCCGCGGCACTAGCGGGGGGGCATGGGTACAATGAGCAGTTCTTC. This translates into CASAALAGGHGYNEQFF.

V is TRBV28 and J is TRBJ1-3, with D hard to call. CDR3 length equals 12 residues. Germline V gene lookup returns CDR1 MDHEN and CDR2 SYDVKM. Trimming took 5 bases from V and 6 from J, leaving 8 bases between them. In DNA form, the CDR3 reads TGTGCCAGCAGTACAACAACAAACACCATATATTTT. Residues: CASSTTTNTIYF.

The J gene is TRBJ2-7, the V gene TRBV28, with 7 bases identical to TRBD2. V shed 2 bases, J shed 1 base, and the junction held 14 bases outside the gene matches. The CDR3 is made up of 18 amino acids. From germline, CDR1 is MDHEN and CDR2 SYDVKM. The CDR3 coding sequence is TGTGCCAGCAGTTTAGAAGATTTGATTGGGGGAGGGTCCTACGAGCAGTACTTC. Its translation: CASSLEDLIGGGSYEQYF.

V gene TRBV6-5 combines with J gene TRBJ1-2; D is unclear. Trimming took off 6 bases at V and 1 base at J, with 9 bases between the two ends. Germline CDR1 is MNHEY and CDR2 is SVGAGI. CDR3 size: 13 residues. This chain's CDR3 is CASRLSVNYGYTF. The CDR3 DNA reads as TGTGCCAGCAGGCTGTCAGTTAACTATGGCTACACCTTC.

The chain joins TRBV28 to TRBJ2-7, with D possibly matching TRBD1 (6 bases). The CDR3 runs to 13 residues. Germline V gene data show CDR1 as MDHEN and CDR2 as SYDVKM. Between the trimmed V and J ends, which lost 5 bases and 6 bases, there was a span of 14 bases. CDR3 DNA sequence: TGTGCCAGCAGTCCAACCGGGACAAGCGAGCAGTACTTC. It codes for CASSPTGTSEQYF. The full variable domain, completed using reference TRBV28 and TRBJ2-7, is DVKVTQSSRYLVKRTGEKVFLECVQDMDHENMFWYRQDPGLGLRLIYFSYDVKMKEKGDIPEGYSVSREKKERFSLILESASTNQTSMYLCASSPTGTSEQYFGPGTRLTVT.

This clone was detected a few times. The chain recombines TRBV5-1 with TRBJ2-1; D ambiguous. Germline V CDR1 and CDR2: SGHRS, YFSETQ. The CDR3 runs to 14 residues. The V gene lost 2 bases and the J gene lost 0 bases, with 6 bases spanning the gap. This CDR3 reads CASSLASSYNEQFF. DNA of the CDR3: TGCGCCAGCAGCTTAGCGAGCTCCTACAATGAGCAGTTCTTC.

V is TRBV28 and J is TRBJ2-7; TRBD1 aligns across 9 bases. The CDR3 runs 14 residues. CDR1 is MDHEN, CDR2 SYDVKM, per germline. After removal of 8 bases from V and 2 bases from J, the junction contained 7 bases not matched to a gene. The CDR3 protein is CASVSGQGTYEQYF. CDR3 coding DNA: TGTGCCAGCGTCTCGGGACAGGGCACCTACGAGCAGTACTTC.

The CDR3 spells CASSGNYGYTF. CDR3 nucleotides: TGTGCCAGCAGCGGTAACTATGGCTACACCTTC. The chain is built from TRBV27 and TRBJ1-2; no definite D call. Germline V CDR1 and CDR2: MNHEY, SMNVEV (reference sequence). The CDR3 contains 11 residues. With 6 bases removed from V and 1 base from J, the gap between germline ends came to 3 bases.

The chain carries TRBV14 and TRBJ2-7, with a possible D match to TRBD2 (5 bases). Germline CDR1 SGHDN, CDR2 FVKESK. The V gene lost 1 base and the J gene lost 7 bases, with 11 bases spanning the gap. The CDR3 has 13 residues. The CDR3 loop is CASSQVSRGEQYF. CDR3 coding DNA: TGTGCCAGCAGCCAAGTCTCACGCGGGGAGCAGTACTTC.

This chain links TRBV19 with TRBJ1-3, with D possibly TRBD1 on 6 matching bases. The germline CDR1 and CDR2 sequences are LNHDA and SQIVND (reference sequence). The ends were cut back, 9 bases at V and 3 bases at J, with 24 bases in the middle. The CDR3 consists of 17 residues. Here the CDR3 reads CASRAERLQGYGNTIYF. CDR3 in DNA: TGTGCCAGCCGCGCCGAAAGACTTCAGGGGTATGGAAACACCATATATTTT.

J is TRBJ1-5 and V is TRBV19, with a weak D call TRBD1 (6 bases). Trimming took off 4 bases at V and 5 bases at J, with 15 bases between the two ends. CDR3 length: 15 residues. Germline values: CDR1 LNHDA, CDR2 SQIVND (reference sequence). CDR3 nucleotides: TGTGCCAGTAGTAATTGGGACATTTCAGATCAGCCCCAGCATTTT. It translates to CASSNWDISDQPQHF.

The rearrangement joins TRBV15 to TRBJ2-6; the match to TRBD1 covers 9 bases. After removal of 2 bases from V and 4 bases from J, the junction contained 9 bases not matched to a gene. Germline lookup yields CDR1 LNHNV and CDR2 YYDKDF (reference sequence). The length of the CDR3 is 18 residues. CDR3 bases: TGTGCCACCAGCAGAACAAAGGGACAGGGCTCCGGGGCCAACGTCCTGACTTTC. Its translation: CATSRTKGQGSGANVLTF.

As DNA, the CDR3 is TGTGCCAGCAGCGTAGGGGCGGGAGGGGGTTACAATGAGCAGTTCTTC. It encodes CASSVGAGGGYNEQFF. The chain combines TRBV9 with TRBJ2-1; 9 nucleotides match TRBD2. V lost 0 bases to trimming and J lost 4 bases; unmatched junction nucleotides: 5. This CDR3 has 16 amino acids. Germline CDR1 and CDR2: SGDLS and YYNGEE.

V is TRBV28 and J is TRBJ1-6; D is unresolved. Trimming stripped 6 bases from V and 7 bases from J, with 10 bases between. CDR3 length equals 13 residues. Germline CDR1 and CDR2: MDHEN and SYDVKM. The CDR3 DNA is TGTGCCAGCAGGGTGGTGCAGAATTCACCCCTCCACTTT. Its translation: CASRVVQNSPLHF.

The chain combines TRBV27 with TRBJ1-1, with D possibly being TRBD1 (5 bases). The CDR3 spans 14 residues. V dropped 6 bases and J dropped 5 bases, with 16 bases sitting between them. Germline V gene data show CDR1 as MNHEY and CDR2 as SMNVEV (reference sequence). DNA of the CDR3: TGTGCCAGCAGCTTTGTGGGGGGAGGTACTGAAGCTTTCTTT. It yields the protein CASSFVGGGTEAFF.

This clone appeared a few times. This rearrangement joins TRBV3-1 (or the pseudogene TRBV3-2) to TRBJ1-6; perhaps TRBD1 as D (6 bases). The CDR3 loop spans 16 amino acids. Per the germline V gene, CDR1 is LGHDT and CDR2 is YNNKEL (reference sequence). Trimming removed 4 bases from V and 7 bases from J, with 17 bases in between. As DNA, the CDR3 is TGTGCCAGCAGCCTCACACGGGGGGGCCGGAATTCACCCCTCCACTTT. It translates to CASSLTRGGRNSPLHF.